The T cell receptor beta chain under discussion was sequenced for a study of blood T cell repertoires in COVID-19. About the study: The cDNA or gDNA used as material had been derived from T cells, B-cell-depleted T cells, or PBMCs.

The CDR3 spans 15 residues. CDR1 is LNHNV and CDR2 is YYDKDF in the germline V gene (reference sequence). V was pared by 0 bases and J by 8 bases, with 4 bases of the junction left unmatched. Per the study methods: Reference gene primer amplification gave estimated nucleated cell counts. The protocol was immunoSEQ multiplex PCR, while the TCRdb copy is restricted to in-frame clones and leaves out a portion. The V and J calls and clone size were taken over from that table, and D and trimming were inferred from the DNA. The sample contains roughly 90,000 clones, approximately 80% of which appear only once.

Sequenced: peripheral blood. V is TRBV15 and J is TRBJ1-4, with 9 bases matching TRBD1. This clonotype originated in a woman in her seventies with acute or convalescent COVID-19. The CDR3 coding sequence is TGTGCCACCAGCAGAGATAGGGGGACAGGGGAAAAACTGTTTTTT. Its translation is CATSRDRGTGEKLFF.